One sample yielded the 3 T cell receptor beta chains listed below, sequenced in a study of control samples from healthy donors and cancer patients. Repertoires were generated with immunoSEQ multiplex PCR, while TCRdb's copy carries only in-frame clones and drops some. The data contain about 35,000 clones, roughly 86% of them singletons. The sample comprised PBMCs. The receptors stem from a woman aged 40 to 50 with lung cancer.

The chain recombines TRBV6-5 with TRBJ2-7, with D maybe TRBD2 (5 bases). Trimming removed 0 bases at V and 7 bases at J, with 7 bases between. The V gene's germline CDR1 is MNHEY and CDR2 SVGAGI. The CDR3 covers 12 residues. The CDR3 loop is CASSYSEEEQYF. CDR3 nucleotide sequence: TGTGCCAGCAGTTACTCGGAGGAGGAGCAGTACTTC.

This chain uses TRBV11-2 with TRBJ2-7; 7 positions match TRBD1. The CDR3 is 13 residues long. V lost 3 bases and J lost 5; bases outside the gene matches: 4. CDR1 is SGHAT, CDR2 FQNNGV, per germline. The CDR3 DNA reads TGTGCCAGCAGCTTGGGACAGACTCACGAGCAGTACTTC. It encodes CASSLGQTHEQYF. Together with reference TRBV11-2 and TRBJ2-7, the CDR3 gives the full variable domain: EAGVAQSPRYKIIEKRQSVAFWCNPISGHATLYWYQQILGQGPKLLIQFQNNGVVDDSQLPKDRFSAERLKGVDSTLKIQPAKLEDSAVYLCASSLGQTHEQYFGPGTRLTVT.

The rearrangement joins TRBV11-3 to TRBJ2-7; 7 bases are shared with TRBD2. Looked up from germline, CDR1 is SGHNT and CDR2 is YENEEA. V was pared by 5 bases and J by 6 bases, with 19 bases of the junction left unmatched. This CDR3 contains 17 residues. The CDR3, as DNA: TGTGCCAGCAGCCCCGCGGACCCGACTAGCTCCCCCCGCGAGCAGTACTTC. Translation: CASSPADPTSSPREQYF.